This passage covers 18 T cell receptor beta chains from one sample sequenced in a study of metastatic and nonmetastatic thyroid tumors. TCRdb re-clonotyped the PCR reads via MiXCR. The data hold about 31,000 clones, with roughly 20% observed a single time. Patients were all untreated before their thyroid surgery. The specimen was blood. The origin of the receptors is a female donor with papillary thyroid cancer or a benign thyroid nodule (not recorded which). Some clones in this sample may be carry-over from other donors' samples.

J is TRBJ2-1 and V is TRBV11-2; possible D gene TRBD2, 5 bases. Germline-derived CDR1 and CDR2 are SGHAT and FQNNGV. The CDR3 totals 13 residues. The germline V and J ends were trimmed by 2 bases and 6 bases, with 8 bases remaining between them. The chain's CDR3 is CASSLSSLNEQFF. In nucleotides, the CDR3 is TGTGCCAGCAGCTTATCTAGCCTCAATGAGCAGTTCTTC. Full variable domain (remainder filled in from reference TRBV11-2 and TRBJ2-1): EAGVAQSPRYKIIEKRQSVAFWCNPISGHATLYWYQQILGQGPKLLIQFQNNGVVDDSQLPKDRFSAERLKGVDSTLKIQPAKLEDSAVYLCASSLSSLNEQFFGPGTRLTVL.

This clone was recorded a few times. V gene TRBV6-2 or TRBV6-3 combines with J gene TRBJ2-5; D may correspond to TRBD1 or TRBD2 (5 bases each). From germline, CDR1 is MNHEY and CDR2 SVGEGT. The CDR3 has 15 residues. Deletions cut 3 bases from V and 5 bases from J, with 16 bases between. CDR3 sequence: CASSYHLAPGETQYF. The CDR3 nucleotides read TGTGCCAGCAGTTATCACTTAGCGCCAGGGGAGACCCAGTACTTC.

Many counts were recorded for this clone. The CDR3 protein is CASGVSLSSYNEQFF. In nucleotides, the CDR3 is TGTGCCAGTGGTGTCAGCCTAAGCTCCTACAATGAGCAGTTCTTC. J is TRBJ2-1 and V is TRBV19; D gene uncertain. The V gene lost 8 bases and the J gene lost 0 bases, with 14 bases spanning the gap. Germline CDR1 is LNHDA and CDR2 is SQIVND (reference sequence). The CDR3 runs 15 residues.

This clone has just a few counts. The chain uses TRBV2 and TRBJ2-7; D is perhaps TRBD1 or TRBD2 (5 bases each). This CDR3 has 13 residues. V lost 6 bases and J 3 bases, leaving 12 bases between the germline ends. Germline CDR1 SNHLY, CDR2 FYNNEI. The CDR3 DNA reads as TGTGCCAGCAGGGGACGACGAAACTACGAGCAGTACTTC. Translating it yields CASRGRRNYEQYF.

The chain joins TRBV7-3 to TRBJ2-1; 8 nucleotides align to TRBD2. Germline-derived CDR1 and CDR2 are SGHTA and FQGTGA. The CDR3 runs to 15 residues. After removal of 4 bases from V and 4 bases from J, the junction contained 6 bases not matched to a gene. DNA of the CDR3: TGTGCCAGCAGCTACTCCAGCGGGGGATACAATGAGCAGTTCTTC. It codes for CASSYSSGGYNEQFF.

This clone showed up just a few times. CDR3 bases: TGTGCCAGTAGTATGAAGTGGGAGCTGTTTTTT. Protein product: CASSMKWELFF. The chain is built from TRBV19 and TRBJ2-2; D not certain. Germline V CDR1 and CDR2: LNHDA, SQIVND (reference sequence). Trimming shortened V by 3 bases and J by 9 bases, and 5 bases separated the two germline ends. The CDR3 spans 11 residues.

The rearrangement links TRBV28 to TRBJ1-6; 7 nucleotides align to TRBD1. The CDR3 length is 14 residues. CDR1 and CDR2 (germline): MDHEN, SYDVKM. J gave up 7 bases and V 6 bases, and 6 bases lay outside the gene matches. The CDR3 reads CASSLRDRNSPLHF. For the CDR3, the DNA is TGTGCCAGCAGCCTCCGGGACAGAAATTCACCCCTCCACTTT.

In its sample, this clone was seen many times. At one end the junction does not follow the germline gene, possibly because of a read error. J is TRBJ1-1 and V is TRBV29-1, with D unclear. The CDR3 consists of 13 residues. Germline V CDR1 and CDR2: SQVTM, ANQGSEA. The CDR3 region is CSVEETPNTEAFF. Written as DNA, the CDR3 is TGCAGCGTCGAAGAGACACCGAACACTGAAGCTTTCTTT.

Sample share makes this clone medium-sized. The V and J genes are TRBV28 and TRBJ2-7, with TRBD1 matching over 9 bases. The CDR3 is made up of 15 amino acids. Trimming took 6 bases from V and 1 from J; bases not matched to a gene: 7. Germline values: CDR1 MDHEN, CDR2 SYDVKM. Here the CDR3 reads CASSKFGTGSYEQYF. The CDR3 nucleotides are TGTGCCAGCAGCAAATTCGGGACAGGGTCCTACGAGCAGTACTTC.

CDR3 loop: CASRPKGRWDQPQHF. DNA of the CDR3: TGTGCCAGCAGGCCAAAAGGGAGGTGGGATCAGCCCCAGCATTTT. This chain joins TRBV6-1 and TRBJ1-5; D unclear. This CDR3 is built from 15 residues. The V end was cut by 6 bases, the J end by 5 bases, with 17 bases between. From germline, CDR1 is MNHNS and CDR2 SASEGT.

There are many counts of this clone. The chain recombines TRBV5-6 with TRBJ1-5, with D perhaps matching TRBD1 (5 bases). Trimming took 0 bases from V and 0 from J, leaving 19 bases between them. The CDR3 runs 19 residues. Germline V CDR1 and CDR2: SGHDT, YYEEEE. As DNA, the CDR3 is TGTGCCAGCAGCTTGGGGGGCAGGGTGGGCCTGTATAGCAATCAGCCCCAGCATTTT. Translation gives CASSLGGRVGLYSNQPQHF.

This clone was counted at least ten times. The V gene is TRBV18, the J gene TRBJ2-2; D possibly corresponds to TRBD1 (5 bases). The CDR3 contains 14 residues. Germline CDR1 reads KGHSH; CDR2 reads LQKENI. The germline V and J ends were trimmed by 8 bases and 0 bases, with 10 bases remaining between them. CDR3 sequence reads: CASKDTANTGELFF. The CDR3 nucleotides read TGTGCCAGCAAGGACACCGCGAACACCGGGGAGCTGTTTTTT.

This clone came up many times. The V call is TRBV20-1, the J call TRBJ2-2; tentative D call: TRBD1 (6 bases). CDR1 is DFQATT and CDR2 is SNEGSKA in the germline V gene (reference sequence). The V and J ends lost 5 bases and 0 bases respectively, with 10 bases between them. This CDR3 contains 14 residues. For the CDR3, the DNA is TGCAGTGCTCCGCGACAGGCGAACACCGGGGAGCTGTTTTTT. This sequence encodes CSAPRQANTGELFF.

This clone appeared many times. The chain combines TRBV4-2 with TRBJ2-2, with 8 bases that match TRBD2. This CDR3 has 17 residues. In germline, CDR1 is LGHNA, CDR2 YNFKEQ. The ends lost 5 bases at V and 4 bases at J; junction bases unmatched: 12. The CDR3 DNA follows: TGTGCCAGCAGCACTCGTCGGGGGGGCCTGCTCACCGGGGAGCTGTTTTTT. Translated: CASSTRRGGLLTGELFF.

This clone was seen many times. In DNA form, the CDR3 reads TGTGCCAGCAGCCTACTAGCGGGGGTTGGGGATGAGCAGTTCTTC. Protein sequence: CASSLLAGVGDEQFF. J is TRBJ2-1 and V is TRBV6-1, with TRBD2 matching 11 bases. The CDR3 has 15 residues. The V gene end was trimmed by 6 bases and the J gene end by 8 bases; junction bases not matched to a gene: 9. The germline V gene encodes CDR1 MNHNS and CDR2 SASEGT.

This clone came up many times. The chain joins TRBV9 to TRBJ2-1; tentatively, D is TRBD1 (5 bases). Germline V lookup: CDR1 SGDLS, CDR2 YYNGEE. The length of the CDR3 is 14 residues. The V end was cut by 0 bases, the J end by 4 bases, with 8 bases between. CDR3 region: CASSVVAGYNEQFF. The CDR3 coding sequence is TGTGCCAGCAGCGTAGTTGCAGGGTACAATGAGCAGTTCTTC.

This clone was seen at least ten times. The chain couples TRBV3-1 to TRBJ2-7; D uncertain. The CDR3 contains 12 residues. With 0 bases removed from V and 4 bases from J, the gap between germline ends came to 4 bases. Germline V lookup: CDR1 LGHDT, CDR2 YNNKEL (reference sequence). In nucleotides, the CDR3 is TGTGCCAGCAGCCAAGAAGGGTACGAGCAGTACTTC. This translates into CASSQEGYEQYF.

This clone was counted at least ten times. The V and J genes are TRBV7-2 and TRBJ1-1; 8 bases match TRBD1. The trim removed 3 bases at V and 4 bases at J, leaving 1 base unmatched. Germline values: CDR1 SGHTA, CDR2 FQGNSA. The CDR3 has 13 residues. The CDR3 nucleotides are TGTGCCAGCAGCTTCAGGGGGCGCACTGAAGCTTTCTTT. This codes for CASSFRGRTEAFF.